The TCR beta chain under discussion was sequenced for a study of identical twins (dated by TCRdb to the mid-2010s). Concerning the study at large: The study deep-sequenced TCR alpha and beta repertoires from monozygotic twins, unrelated adults of various ages and cord blood to test whether fetal clonotypes persist. To rule out contamination, replicate twin experiments were performed at different times with different library preparation protocols. The research as a whole found: Out-of-frame TCR alpha sequences shared between twins showed an excess of low generation-probability sequences compared with coincidental sharing between unrelated individuals. Abundant cord blood beta clonotypes carried fewer insertions; young adult naive repertoires showed a weaker similar trend, while memory repertoires showed none. Excess twin sharing in beta out-of-frame sequences was weaker because fewer shared sequences lowered the signal-to-noise ratio. Zero-insertion analyses could be partly confounded by invariant T cells such as MAIT and iNKT, although diverse VJ usage argued against such confounding for most clonotypes. Because the same donors could not be followed over many years, the conclusions relied on cross-sectional statistical analysis. Recombination models systematically underestimated out-of-frame TCR alpha sharing in monozygotic twins but agreed with sharing between unrelated individuals.

Only healthy Caucasian donors were included. Three pairs of female monozygotic twins, all aged roughly 18 to 29 years, made up the twin cohort. RNA for TCR libraries was isolated from peripheral blood mononuclear cells. The library was made by 5' RACE. This sample was sequenced with an Illumina HiSeq 2000. A universal primer binding site was introduced by template switching, and a unique molecular identifier was present in the final cDNA, enabling accurate counting of TCR cDNA molecules. Specific primers in the conserved constant-segment region were used to synthesize first-strand cDNA for TCR alpha and beta chains. To control for contamination, every cDNA library carried two barcodes: a SMART-Mk sample barcode plus Illumina barcodes. TruSeq adapter sequences and Illumina sample barcodes were added in two successive PCR steps. The TCR alpha and beta cDNA libraries were sequenced on the Illumina HiSeq platform using custom primers. The original methods were these. MiGEC was used to process raw reads and extract unique molecular identifiers, and MiXCR was used to find CDR3 positions. Recombination models were inferred per individual with the repgenHMM and IGoR tools using an EM algorithm. Shared clonotype analysis was performed with the tcR package in R, normalizing sharing by the product of cloneset sizes. To study raw recombination without the effects of thymic and clonal selection, out-of-frame nonproductive sequences were analyzed. TCRdb handled the public reads itself, with Q25 trimming in fastp and clone calling in MiXCR, and kept productive beta chains. Entries are consolidated by CDR3 protein sequence, retaining the most common genes and DNA. The V and J calls were not made by the authors but by TCRdb's processing. Recorded for this sample are fewer than 800,000 distinct CDR3 sequences; less than 9% of them occurred a single time. About 1.6% of the sample comes from the top ten.

This clonotype was seen many times. It lacks a known antigen. The sample holds no much larger clone one base away, and base qualities are not on file. These data also formed part of another study, on yellow fever vaccine responses in identical twins. The second study also describes: The authors reported that the T cell response to vaccination in identical twins appeared partly convergent and partly personalized. The study precisely tracked vaccine-responding T cell clones in identical twins.

The clonotype comes from a woman younger than 30 in good health. The specimen sequenced was PBMCs.

The DNA reads as follows: TGCGCCAGCAGCTTGGCCGTCAGCTACGAGCAGTACTTC. This codes for CASSLAVSYEQYF. This chain joins TRBV5-1 to TRBJ2-7; the D gene cannot be named for sure. CDR1 and CDR2, per the germline V gene, are SGHRS and YFSETQ. CDR3 length: 13 amino acids, cysteine to phenylalanine. Only CDR3 DNA is held: 39 bases, read in frame from base 1. The germline ends are 7 bases apart after V is trimmed by 0 bases and J by 3 bases.